The next 2 T cell receptor beta chains were all read from a single sample in a study of cytomegalovirus exposure and HLA in healthy donors (dated by TCRdb to 2017 to 2019). The library was produced with the immunoSEQ multiplex PCR assay. The multiplex PCR relied on a mix of 60 forward primers for TCR Vbeta segments and 13 reverse primers for TCR Jbeta segments. Drawn from immuneACCESS, this table holds only the in-frame rearrangements with V and J called that TCRdb kept. Clones are partly lost; checked studies trace under half to an unresolved V gene and leave the rest unexplained. This sample is represented by 160,000 or so clones; 80% of them were singletons. The ten largest clones represent 4.5% to 6% of the sample. The sequenced material came from PBMCs. The receptor set was obtained from a man aged 40-55 years in good health and CMV-seronegative.

This clone came up a few times. This sample includes further DNA sequences coding for the same CDR3. The gene calls are TRBV4-1 and TRBJ1-1; D gene uncertain. Germline V gene data show CDR1 as MGHRA and CDR2 as YSYEKL. V lost 4 bases and J 5 bases, leaving 20 bases between the germline ends. The CDR3 loop spans 16 amino acids. CDR3 amino acids: CASSPNPAGGFTEAFF. CDR3 DNA: TGCGCCAGCAGCCCAAACCCGGCAGGAGGTTTTACTGAAGCTTTCTTT.

The V gene is TRBV5-6, the J gene TRBJ1-4; 8 positions agree with TRBD1. The germline V gene encodes CDR1 SGHDT and CDR2 YYEEEE. Trimming removed 2 bases from V and 7 bases from J; junction bases left unmatched: 4. CDR3 length: 14 amino acids. The CDR3 is CASSFGQGSEKLFF. Written as DNA, the CDR3 is TGTGCCAGCAGCTTCGGACAGGGAAGTGAAAAACTGTTTTTT. The variable domain in full, completed from reference TRBV5-6 and TRBJ1-4, reads DAGVTQSPTHLIKTRGQQVTLRCSPKSGHDTVSWYQQALGQGPQFIFQYYEEEERQRGNFPDRFSGHQFPNYSSELNVNALLLGDSALYLCASSFGQGSEKLFFGSGTQLSVL.